These 12 T cell receptor beta chains were sequenced from one sample in a study of naive and memory T cell subsets. A UMI-containing oligonucleotide was joined by 3' ligation to the TCR cDNA template. Ligated cDNA underwent four rounds of PCR with nested alpha and beta constant region primers and SP2. TCRdb itself ran the 5' RACE reads through MiXCR, one entry per CDR3 protein. Of about 62,000 distinct CDR3 sequences in the sample, less than 10% were seen once. All receptors come from a female donor in good health.

This clonotype came up a few times. V gene TRBV10-3 combines with J gene TRBJ2-3; tentative D call: TRBD1 (5 bases). This CDR3 contains 14 residues. Trimming left V 7 bases short and J 6 bases short, with 17 bases between. Germline loops: CDR1 ENHRY, CDR2 SYGVKD. The CDR3 spells CAITPGQYGDTQYF. In nucleotides, the CDR3 is TGTGCCATCACTCCCGGACAATACGGGGATACGCAGTATTTT.

There are a few counts of this clonotype. V usage is TRBV3-1 and J usage is TRBJ1-3; D is ambiguous. V lost 1 base to trimming and J lost 4 bases, with 5 bases between them. Germline V CDR1 and CDR2: LGHDT, YNNKEL (reference sequence). The CDR3 extends over 13 amino acids. CDR3 coding DNA: TGTGCCAGCAGCCAAGGTCGGGGAAACACCATATATTTT. Encoded protein: CASSQGRGNTIYF.

This chain joins TRBV18 and TRBJ2-7; 9 positions agree with TRBD1. Losses at the gene ends were 2 bases for V and 2 bases for J; bases not matched to a gene: 10. The CDR3 has 17 residues. From germline, CDR1 is KGHSH and CDR2 LQKENI. The CDR3 is CASSPSGQGSWAYEQYF. The DNA of the CDR3 is TGTGCCAGCTCACCATCGGGACAGGGCTCTTGGGCCTACGAGCAGTACTTC.

This sequence joins TRBV10-3 and TRBJ1-2, with 11 positions matching TRBD1. V was clipped by 9 bases and J by 2 bases; unmatched bases: 2. This CDR3 comprises 13 residues. Germline assignment: CDR1 ENHRY and CDR2 SYGVKD. The CDR3 protein is CAMGQGGNYGYTF. For the CDR3, the DNA is TGTGCCATGGGACAGGGGGGGAACTATGGCTACACCTTC.

This clonotype is a singleton in its sample. CDR3: CASSFFGQGGTATDTQYF. The CDR3 region has the DNA TGTGCCAGCAGTTTTTTCGGCCAGGGAGGCACTGCCACAGATACGCAGTATTTT. This rearrangement joins TRBV12-3 or TRBV12-4 to TRBJ2-3, with D maybe TRBD2 (6 bases). This CDR3 region has 18 residues. V lost 3 bases and J lost 2, with 21 bases in between.

The J gene is TRBJ2-1, the V gene TRBV6-6; D may be TRBD1 or TRBD2 (5 bases each). The CDR3 consists of 12 residues. V lost 5 bases and J lost 15, with 17 bases in between. In germline, CDR1 is MNHNY, CDR2 SVGAGI (reference sequence). The CDR3 DNA follows: TGTGCCAGCAGTCATTCCGGGACCCACGGGTTCTTC. It yields the protein CASSHSGTHGFF.

The chain couples TRBV7-3 to TRBJ2-1; 8 bases fit TRBD2. The germline V gene has CDR1 SGHTA and CDR2 FQGTGA. V lost 2 bases, J lost 6 bases, and 6 bases stayed unmatched. CDR3 length: 15 amino acids. The CDR3 loop is CASSLASGRRNEQFF. For the CDR3, the DNA is TGTGCCAGCAGCTTAGCGAGCGGGAGACGCAATGAGCAGTTCTTC.

This clonotype was detected a few times. The chain uses TRBV12-3 or TRBV12-4 and TRBJ1-6; TRBD1 aligns across 8 bases. The CDR3 has 16 amino acids. Losses at the gene ends were 6 bases for V and 9 bases for J; bases not matched to a gene: 13. The DNA of the CDR3 is TGTGCCAGCAGGCCCCAAACAACAGGGGGTCTTTCACCCCTCCACTTT. This gives the protein CASRPQTTGGLSPLHF.

This clonotype was observed at least ten times. V gene TRBV20-1 combines with J gene TRBJ1-5; 7 bases align to TRBD1. This CDR3 spans 15 amino acids. CDR1 and CDR2 from the germline V gene are DFQATT and SNEGSKA (reference sequence). With 4 bases clipped from V and 1 base from J, the junction kept 7 bases outside the gene matches. The chain's CDR3 is CSAKGQDLSNQPQHF. The DNA of the CDR3 is TGCAGTGCTAAAGGACAGGACTTAAGCAATCAGCCCCAGCATTTT.

CDR3 in DNA: TGTGCCAGCCGTAAAGGGCCCGAGGTCGGTGAGGAGCAGTTCTTC. Translated, it gives CASRKGPEVGEEQFF. J is TRBJ2-1 and V is TRBV2, with D unresolved. The CDR3 loop spans 15 amino acids. V lost 8 bases to trimming and J lost 10 bases, with 24 bases between them. Germline V gene sequence: CDR1 SNHLY, CDR2 FYNNEI.

V and J are TRBV20-1 and TRBJ2-5; D is perhaps TRBD2 (5 bases). CDR1 and CDR2 from the germline V gene are DFQATT and SNEGSKA (reference sequence). CDR3 size: 15 residues. Deletions cut 2 bases from V and 2 bases from J, with 15 bases between. The CDR3 DNA reads as TGCAGTGCTAGATCCGTCATGGACTCGCAAGAGACCCAGTACTTC. Protein: CSARSVMDSQETQYF.

The chain employs TRBV7-9 and TRBJ2-1; 10 bases are a match to TRBD2. The trim removed 5 bases at V and 6 bases at J, leaving 4 bases unmatched. This CDR3 contains 14 residues. Germline V lookup: CDR1 SEHNR, CDR2 FQNEAQ (reference sequence). The DNA for the CDR3 is TGTGCCAGCAGCCCGGGACTAGCGACCAATGAGCAGTTCTTC. Its protein is CASSPGLATNEQFF.